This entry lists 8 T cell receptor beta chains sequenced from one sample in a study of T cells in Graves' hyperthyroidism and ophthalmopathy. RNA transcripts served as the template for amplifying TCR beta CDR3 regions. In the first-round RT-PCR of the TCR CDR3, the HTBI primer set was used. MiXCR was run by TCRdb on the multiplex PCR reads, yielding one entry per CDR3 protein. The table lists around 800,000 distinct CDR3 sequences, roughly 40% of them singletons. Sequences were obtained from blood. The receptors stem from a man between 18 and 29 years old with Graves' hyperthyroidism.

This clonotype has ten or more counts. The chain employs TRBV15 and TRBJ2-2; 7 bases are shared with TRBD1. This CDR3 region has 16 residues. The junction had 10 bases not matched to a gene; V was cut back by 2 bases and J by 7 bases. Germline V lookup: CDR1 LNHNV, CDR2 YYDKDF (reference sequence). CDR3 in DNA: TGTGCCACCAGCAGAACGACAGGGTCTAGTGGCGGGGAGCTGTTTTTT. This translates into CATSRTTGSSGGELFF.

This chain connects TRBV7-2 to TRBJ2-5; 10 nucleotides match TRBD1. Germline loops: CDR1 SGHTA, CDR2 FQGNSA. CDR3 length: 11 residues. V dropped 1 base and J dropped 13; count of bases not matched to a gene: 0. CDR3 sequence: CASSLGDRGYF. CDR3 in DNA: TGTGCCAGCAGCTTAGGGGACAGGGGGTACTTC. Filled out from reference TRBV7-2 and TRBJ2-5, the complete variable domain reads GAGVSQSPSNKVTEKGKDVELRCDPISGHTALYWYRQSLGQGLEFLIYFQGNSAPDKSGLPSDRFSAERTGGSVSTLTIQRTQQEDSAVYLCASSLGDRGYFGPGTRLLVL.

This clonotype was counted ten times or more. The CDR3 reads CATADRGRGTGELFF. The CDR3 DNA reads TGTGCCACCGCGGACAGGGGGCGAGGCACCGGGGAGCTGTTTTTT. The rearrangement uses TRBV19 and TRBJ2-2; 11 bases are a match to TRBD1. This CDR3 spans 15 amino acids. Losses at the gene ends were 10 bases for V and 4 bases for J; bases not matched to a gene: 8. Germline lookup yields CDR1 LNHDA and CDR2 SQIVND (reference sequence).

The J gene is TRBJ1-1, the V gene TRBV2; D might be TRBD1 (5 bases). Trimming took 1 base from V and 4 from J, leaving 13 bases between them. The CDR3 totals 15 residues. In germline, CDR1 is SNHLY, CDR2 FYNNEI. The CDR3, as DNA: TGTGCCAGCAGTGAAGACGCAGGGCCGAGCACTGAAGCTTTCTTT. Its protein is CASSEDAGPSTEAFF.

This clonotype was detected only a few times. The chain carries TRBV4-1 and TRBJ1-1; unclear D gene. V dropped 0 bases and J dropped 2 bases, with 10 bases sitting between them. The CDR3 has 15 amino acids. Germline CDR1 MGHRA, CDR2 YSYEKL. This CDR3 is CASSQDVAANTEAFF. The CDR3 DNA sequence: TGCGCCAGCAGCCAAGACGTCGCAGCTAACACTGAAGCTTTCTTT.

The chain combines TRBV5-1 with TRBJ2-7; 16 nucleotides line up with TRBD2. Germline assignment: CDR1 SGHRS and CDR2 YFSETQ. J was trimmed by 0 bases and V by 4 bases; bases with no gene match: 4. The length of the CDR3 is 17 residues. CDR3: CASSPGLAGGPSYEQYF. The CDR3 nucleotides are TGCGCCAGCAGCCCGGGACTAGCGGGGGGGCCCTCCTACGAGCAGTACTTC.

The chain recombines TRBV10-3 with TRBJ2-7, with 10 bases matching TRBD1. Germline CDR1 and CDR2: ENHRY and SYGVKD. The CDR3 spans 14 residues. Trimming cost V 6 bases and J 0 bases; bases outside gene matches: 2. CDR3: CAISRDRGSYEQYF. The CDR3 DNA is TGTGCCATCAGCCGGGACAGGGGCTCCTACGAGCAGTACTTC.

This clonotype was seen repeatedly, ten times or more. The CDR3 nucleotides read TGTGCCAGCAGCGTAGGACAGTATAGCAATCAGCCCCAGCATTTT. Translation gives CASSVGQYSNQPQHF. The rearrangement links TRBV9 to TRBJ1-5; tentatively, D is TRBD1 (5 bases). Deletions cut 0 bases from V and 0 bases from J, with 7 bases between. This CDR3 is built from 15 residues. Germline V lookup: CDR1 SGDLS, CDR2 YYNGEE.